This paragraph covers one T cell receptor beta chain sequence. What it binds is unknown. These data are taken from a study of vaccination effects on CD4 cells after COVID-19. Study results and limitations: The study found marked clonal contraction of infection- and vaccine-induced clones late after vaccination.

Antigen-specific CD4+ T cells expanded by the ViraFEST assay with viral peptide pools were then sequenced. Following culture for 9 to 11 days, CD4+ T cells were isolated. The healthy vaccine recipients, who had no prior SARS-CoV-2 infection, showed negative nucleocapsid antibodies. Half-medium replacement with IL-2 medium occurred on days 3 and 7. The V gene's germline CDR1 is MNHEY and CDR2 SVGAGI. The CDR3 extends over 14 amino acids. V shed 5 bases, J shed 5 bases, and the junction held 8 bases outside the gene matches. Profiling relied on immunoSEQ multiplex PCR, and the TCRdb table lists in-frame clones only, not all of them. The repertoire consists of around 79,000 clones, with around 79% occurring once and the leading ten covering roughly a tenth.

The gene calls are TRBV6-5 and TRBJ1-1; TRBD1 aligns across 7 bases. The material was CD4+ T cells from PBMCs cultured with SARS-CoV-2 spike peptides, obtained before COVID-19 vaccination. This sequence was found in a human donor who received a COVID-19 vaccine. The DNA of the CDR3 is TGTGCCAGCAGTAGAGGGGGCAGGGGGACTGAAGCTTTCTTT. This sequence encodes CASSRGGRGTEAFF.